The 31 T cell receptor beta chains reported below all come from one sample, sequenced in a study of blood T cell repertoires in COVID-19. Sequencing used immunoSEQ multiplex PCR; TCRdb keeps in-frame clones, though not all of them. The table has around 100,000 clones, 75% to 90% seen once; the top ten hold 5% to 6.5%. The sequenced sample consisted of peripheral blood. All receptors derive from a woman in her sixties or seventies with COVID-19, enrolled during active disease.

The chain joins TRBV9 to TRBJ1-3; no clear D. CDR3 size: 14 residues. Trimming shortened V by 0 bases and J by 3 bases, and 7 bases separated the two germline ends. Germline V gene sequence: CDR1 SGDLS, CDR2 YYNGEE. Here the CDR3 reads CASSVAGVGNTIYF. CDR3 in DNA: TGTGCCAGCAGCGTAGCCGGGGTTGGAAACACCATATATTTT.

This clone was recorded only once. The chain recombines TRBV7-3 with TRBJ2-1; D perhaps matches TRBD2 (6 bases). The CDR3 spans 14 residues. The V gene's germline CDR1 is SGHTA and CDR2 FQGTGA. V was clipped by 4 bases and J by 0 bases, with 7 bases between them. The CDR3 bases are TGTGCCAGCAGCTCCGGGGGCTCCTACAATGAGCAGTTCTTC. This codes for CASSSGGSYNEQFF.

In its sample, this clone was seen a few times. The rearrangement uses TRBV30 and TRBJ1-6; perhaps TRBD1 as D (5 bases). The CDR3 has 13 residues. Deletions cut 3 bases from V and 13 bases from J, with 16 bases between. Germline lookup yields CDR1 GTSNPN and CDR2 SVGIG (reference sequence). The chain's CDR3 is CAWRGPGWQPLHF. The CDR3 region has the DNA TGTGCCTGGAGGGGCCCAGGGTGGCAGCCCCTCCACTTT.

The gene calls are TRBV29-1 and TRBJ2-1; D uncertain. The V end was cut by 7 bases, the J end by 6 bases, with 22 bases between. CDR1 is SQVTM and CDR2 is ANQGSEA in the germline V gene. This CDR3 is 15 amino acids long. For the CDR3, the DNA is TGCAGCGCGGATCGTGGAGCGATTGGAGTCAATGAGCAGTTCTTC. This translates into CSADRGAIGVNEQFF.

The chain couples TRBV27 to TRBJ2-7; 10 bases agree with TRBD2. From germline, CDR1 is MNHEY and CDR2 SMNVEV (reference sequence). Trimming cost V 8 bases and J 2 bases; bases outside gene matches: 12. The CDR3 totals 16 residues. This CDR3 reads CASLNSGGAGAYEQYF. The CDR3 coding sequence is TGTGCCAGCCTAAACAGCGGGGGGGCCGGGGCCTACGAGCAGTACTTC.

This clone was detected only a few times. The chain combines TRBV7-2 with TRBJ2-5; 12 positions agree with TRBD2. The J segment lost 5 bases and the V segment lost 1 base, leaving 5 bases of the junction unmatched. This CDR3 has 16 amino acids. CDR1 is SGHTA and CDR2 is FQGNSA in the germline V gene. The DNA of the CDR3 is TGTGCCAGCAGCTTAGGTCTAGCGGGGGGGCGGGAGACCCAGTACTTC. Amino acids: CASSLGLAGGRETQYF.

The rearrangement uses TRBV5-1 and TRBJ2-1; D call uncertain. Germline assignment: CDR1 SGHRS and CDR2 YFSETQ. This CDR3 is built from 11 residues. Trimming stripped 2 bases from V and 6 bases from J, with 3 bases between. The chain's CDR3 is CASSFSNEQFF. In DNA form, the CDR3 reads TGCGCCAGCAGCTTTAGCAATGAGCAGTTCTTC. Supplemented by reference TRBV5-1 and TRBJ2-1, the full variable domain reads KAGVTQTPRYLIKTRGQQVTLSCSPISGHRSVSWYQQTPGQGLQFLFEYFSETQRNKGNFPGRFSGRQFSNSRSEMNVSTLELGDSALYLCASSFSNEQFFGPGTRLTVL.

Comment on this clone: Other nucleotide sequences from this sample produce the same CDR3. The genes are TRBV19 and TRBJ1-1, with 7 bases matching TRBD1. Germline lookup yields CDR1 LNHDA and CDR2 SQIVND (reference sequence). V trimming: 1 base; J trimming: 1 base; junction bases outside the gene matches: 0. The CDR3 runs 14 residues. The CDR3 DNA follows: TGTGCCAGTAGTATAGGACAGGGGAACACTGAAGCTTTCTTT. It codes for CASSIGQGNTEAFF.

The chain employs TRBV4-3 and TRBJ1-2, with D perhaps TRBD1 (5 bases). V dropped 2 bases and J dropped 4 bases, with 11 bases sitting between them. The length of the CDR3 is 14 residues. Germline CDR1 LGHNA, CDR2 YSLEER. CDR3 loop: CASSQSQGSYGYTF. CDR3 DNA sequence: TGCGCCAGCAGCCAATCTCAGGGTTCCTATGGCTACACCTTC.

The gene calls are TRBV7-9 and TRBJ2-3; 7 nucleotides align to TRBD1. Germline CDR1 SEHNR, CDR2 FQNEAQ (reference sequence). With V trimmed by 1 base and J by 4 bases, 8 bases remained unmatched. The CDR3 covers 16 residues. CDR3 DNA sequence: TGTGCCAGCAGCTTAGGAGGGGGCGATAAATCAGATACGCAGTATTTT. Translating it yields CASSLGGGDKSDTQYF.

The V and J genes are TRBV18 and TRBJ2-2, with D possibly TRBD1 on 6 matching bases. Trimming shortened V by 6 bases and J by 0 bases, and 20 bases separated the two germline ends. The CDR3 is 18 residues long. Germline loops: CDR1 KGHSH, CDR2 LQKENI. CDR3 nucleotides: TGTGCCAGCTCCCGATATTTGGGTCACAGGGCGAACACCGGGGAGCTGTTTTTT. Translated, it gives CASSRYLGHRANTGELFF.

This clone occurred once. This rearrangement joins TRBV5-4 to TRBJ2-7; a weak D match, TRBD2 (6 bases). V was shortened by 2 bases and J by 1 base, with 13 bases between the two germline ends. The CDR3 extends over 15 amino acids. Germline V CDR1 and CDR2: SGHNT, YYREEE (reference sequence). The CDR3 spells CASSFGRGRSYEQYF. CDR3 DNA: TGTGCCAGCAGCTTCGGCCGGGGGAGATCCTACGAGCAGTACTTC.

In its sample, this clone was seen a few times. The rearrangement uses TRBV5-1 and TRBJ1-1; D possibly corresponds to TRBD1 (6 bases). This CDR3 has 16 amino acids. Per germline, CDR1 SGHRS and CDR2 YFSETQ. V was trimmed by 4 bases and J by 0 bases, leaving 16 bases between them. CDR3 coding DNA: TGCGCCAGCAGCAACCCCCCCGGGACAATGAACACTGAAGCTTTCTTT. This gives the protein CASSNPPGTMNTEAFF.

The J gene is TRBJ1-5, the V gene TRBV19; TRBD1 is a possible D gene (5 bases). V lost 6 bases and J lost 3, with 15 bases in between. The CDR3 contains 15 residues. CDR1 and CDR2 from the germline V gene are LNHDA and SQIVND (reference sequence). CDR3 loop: CASSLWGGDNQPQHF. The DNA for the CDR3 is TGTGCCAGTAGCCTTTGGGGGGGAGACAATCAGCCCCAGCATTTT.

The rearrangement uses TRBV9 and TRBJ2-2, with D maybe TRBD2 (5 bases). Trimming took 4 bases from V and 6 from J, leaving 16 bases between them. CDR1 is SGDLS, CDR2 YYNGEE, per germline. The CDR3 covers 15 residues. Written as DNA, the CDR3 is TGTGCCAGCAGCAAGGGTAGCGTCGTCGCCGGGGAGCTGTTTTTT. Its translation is CASSKGSVVAGELFF.

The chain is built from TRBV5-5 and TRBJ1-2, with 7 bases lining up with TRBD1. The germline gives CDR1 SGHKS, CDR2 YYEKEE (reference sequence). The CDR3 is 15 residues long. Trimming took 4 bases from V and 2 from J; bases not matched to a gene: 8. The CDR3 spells CASSQGRGSNYGYTF. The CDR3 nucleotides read TGTGCCAGCAGCCAAGGCAGGGGGTCAAACTATGGCTACACCTTC.

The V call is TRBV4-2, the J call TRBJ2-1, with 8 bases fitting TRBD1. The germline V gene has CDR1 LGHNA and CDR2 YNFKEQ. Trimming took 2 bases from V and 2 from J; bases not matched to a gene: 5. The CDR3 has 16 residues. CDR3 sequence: CASSQPTGDAYNEQFF. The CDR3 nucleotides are TGTGCCAGCAGCCAACCGACAGGGGACGCCTACAATGAGCAGTTCTTC.

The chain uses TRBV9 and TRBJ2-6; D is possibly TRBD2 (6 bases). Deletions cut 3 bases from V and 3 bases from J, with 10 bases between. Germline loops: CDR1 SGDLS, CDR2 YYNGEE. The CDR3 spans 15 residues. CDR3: CASSAQAGGANVLTF. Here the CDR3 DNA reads TGTGCCAGCAGCGCCCAAGCGGGTGGGGCCAACGTCCTGACTTTC. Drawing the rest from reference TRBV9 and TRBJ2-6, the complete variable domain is DSGVTQTPKHLITATGQRVTLRCSPRSGDLSVYWYQQSLDQGLQFLIQYYNGEERAKGNILERFSAQQFPDLHSELNLSSLELGDSALYFCASSAQAGGANVLTFGAGSRLTVL.

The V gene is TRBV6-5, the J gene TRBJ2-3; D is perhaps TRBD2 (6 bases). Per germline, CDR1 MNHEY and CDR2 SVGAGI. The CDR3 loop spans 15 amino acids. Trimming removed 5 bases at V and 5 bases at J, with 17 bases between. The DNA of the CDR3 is TGTGCCAGCAGTCCTCCGGGACTCTGGGGAGATACGCAGTATTTT. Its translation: CASSPPGLWGDTQYF.

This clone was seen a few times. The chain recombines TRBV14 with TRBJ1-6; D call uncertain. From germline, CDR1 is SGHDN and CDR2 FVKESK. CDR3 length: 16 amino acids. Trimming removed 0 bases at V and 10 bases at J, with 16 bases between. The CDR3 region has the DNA TGTGCCAGCAGCCAAGAGAATGTGCTTTCGAGCTCACCCCTCCACTTT. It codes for CASSQENVLSSSPLHF.

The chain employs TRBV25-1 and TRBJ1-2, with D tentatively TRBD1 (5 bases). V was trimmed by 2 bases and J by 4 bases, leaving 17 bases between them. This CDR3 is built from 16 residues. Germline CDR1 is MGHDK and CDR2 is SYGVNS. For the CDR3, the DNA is TGTGCCAGCAGTGAACTAGGAGGGGCTACTTCCTATGGCTACACCTTC. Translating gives CASSELGGATSYGYTF.

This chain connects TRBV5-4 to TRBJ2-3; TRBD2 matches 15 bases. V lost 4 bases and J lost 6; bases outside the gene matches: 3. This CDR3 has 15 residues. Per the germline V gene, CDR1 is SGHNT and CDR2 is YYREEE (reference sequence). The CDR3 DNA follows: TGTGCCAGCAGCCCCGGGACTAGCGGGGGGGATACGCAGTATTTT. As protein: CASSPGTSGGDTQYF.

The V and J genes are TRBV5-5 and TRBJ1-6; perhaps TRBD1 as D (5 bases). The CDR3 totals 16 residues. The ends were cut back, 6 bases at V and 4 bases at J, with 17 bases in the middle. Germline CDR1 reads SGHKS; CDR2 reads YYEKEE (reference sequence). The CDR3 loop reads CASTADPTGYNSPLHF. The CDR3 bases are TGTGCCAGCACCGCCGACCCTACAGGATATAATTCACCCCTCCACTTT. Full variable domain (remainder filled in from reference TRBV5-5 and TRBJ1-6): DAGVTQSPTHLIKTRGQQVTLRCSPISGHKSVSWYQQVLGQGPQFIFQYYEKEERGRGNFPDRFSARQFPNYSSELNVNALLLGDSALYLCASTADPTGYNSPLHFGNGTRLTVT.

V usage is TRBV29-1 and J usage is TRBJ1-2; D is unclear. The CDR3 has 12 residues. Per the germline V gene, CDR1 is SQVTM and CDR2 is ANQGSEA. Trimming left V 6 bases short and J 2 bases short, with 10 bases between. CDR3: CSVWEGNYGYTF. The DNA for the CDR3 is TGCAGCGTGTGGGAGGGCAACTATGGCTACACCTTC.

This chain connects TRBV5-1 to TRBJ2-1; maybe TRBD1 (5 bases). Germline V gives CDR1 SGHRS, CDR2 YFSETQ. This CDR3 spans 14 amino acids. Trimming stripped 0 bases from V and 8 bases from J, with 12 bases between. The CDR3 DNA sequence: TGCGCCAGCAGCTTGGATCAGGGTGGGCATGAGCAGTTCTTC. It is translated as CASSLDQGGHEQFF.

This CDR3 is CASSRRHALAGDTGELFF. As DNA, the CDR3 is TGTGCCAGCAGTCGACGCCACGCACTAGCGGGGGACACCGGGGAGCTGTTTTTT. The chain is built from TRBV2 and TRBJ2-2; TRBD2 agrees at 11 bases. This CDR3 region has 18 residues. V was clipped by 5 bases and J by 3 bases; unmatched bases: 11. Germline assignment: CDR1 SNHLY and CDR2 FYNNEI.

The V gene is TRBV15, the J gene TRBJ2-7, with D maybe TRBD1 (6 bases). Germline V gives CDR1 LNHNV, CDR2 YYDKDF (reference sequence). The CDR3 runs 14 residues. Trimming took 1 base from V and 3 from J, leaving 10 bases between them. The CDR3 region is CATSRAGQIYEQYF. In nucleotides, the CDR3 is TGTGCCACCAGCAGAGCAGGACAGATCTACGAGCAGTACTTC. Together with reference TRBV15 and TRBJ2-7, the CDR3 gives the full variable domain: DAMVIQNPRYQVTQFGKPVTLSCSQTLNHNVMYWYQQKSSQAPKLLFHYYDKDFNNEADTPDNFQSRRPNTSFCFLDIRSPGLGDTAMYLCATSRAGQIYEQYFGPGTRLTVT.

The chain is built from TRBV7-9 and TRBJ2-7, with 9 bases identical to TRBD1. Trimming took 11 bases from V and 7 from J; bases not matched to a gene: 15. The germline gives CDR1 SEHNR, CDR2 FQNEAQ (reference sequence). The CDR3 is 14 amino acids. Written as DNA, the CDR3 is TGTGCCTACGAACTGGGACAGGGTTACGATGAGCAGTACTTC. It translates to CAYELGQGYDEQYF.

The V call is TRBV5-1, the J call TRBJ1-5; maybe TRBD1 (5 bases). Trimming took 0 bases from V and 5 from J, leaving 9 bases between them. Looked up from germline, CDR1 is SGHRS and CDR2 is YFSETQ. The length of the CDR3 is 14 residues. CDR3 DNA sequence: TGCGCCAGCAGCTTGGAATCGGGGGATCAGCCCCAGCATTTT. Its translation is CASSLESGDQPQHF.

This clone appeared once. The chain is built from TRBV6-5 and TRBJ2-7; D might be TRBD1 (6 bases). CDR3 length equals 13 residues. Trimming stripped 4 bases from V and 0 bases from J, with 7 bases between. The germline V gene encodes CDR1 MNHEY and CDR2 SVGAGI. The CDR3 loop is CASSSTGSYEQYF. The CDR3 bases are TGTGCCAGCAGTTCGACAGGCTCCTACGAGCAGTACTTC.

CDR3 DNA sequence: TGTGCCAGCAGTTTAGTTCAGGGTAATTCACCCCTCCACTTT. Translating gives CASSLVQGNSPLHF. This chain uses TRBV27 with TRBJ1-6, with D maybe TRBD1 (5 bases). Trimming took off 2 bases at V and 6 bases at J, with 8 bases between the two ends. The CDR3 is 14 residues long. Looked up from germline, CDR1 is MNHEY and CDR2 is SMNVEV (reference sequence).